Shown below are 9 T cell receptor beta chains from a single sample sequenced in a study of technical replicates of blood from several donors. Generated by immunoSEQ multiplex PCR, the TCRdb table keeps only in-frame clones and is missing some. Here the sample spans about 67,000 clones, 95% to 98% being singletons. The sequenced sample consisted of T cells isolated from PBMCs. Receptors originate from a human donor in good health.

This chain connects TRBV5-1 to TRBJ2-1, with 11 bases lining up with TRBD2. J lost 9 bases, V lost 2 bases, and 7 bases had no gene match. Germline values: CDR1 SGHRS, CDR2 YFSETQ. The CDR3 consists of 15 residues. The CDR3 spells CASSFTSGSNVEQFF. DNA of the CDR3: TGCGCCAGCAGCTTTACTAGCGGGAGTAATGTTGAGCAGTTCTTC.

The V and J genes are TRBV28 and TRBJ1-5; tentatively, D is TRBD1 (6 bases). V was trimmed by 2 bases and J by 4 bases, leaving 15 bases between them. This CDR3 region has 16 residues. CDR1 is MDHEN and CDR2 is SYDVKM in the germline V gene. The CDR3 sequence: CASSLTGGARNQPQHF. CDR3 nucleotide sequence: TGTGCCAGCAGTTTAACCGGGGGGGCTAGGAATCAGCCCCAGCATTTT.

CDR3 region: CASSRMLSGIDTQYF. CDR3 bases: TGTGCCAGCAGTCGAATGTTAAGCGGAATAGATACGCAGTATTTT. The rearrangement joins TRBV27 to TRBJ2-3; perhaps TRBD2 as D (5 bases). Looked up from germline, CDR1 is MNHEY and CDR2 is SMNVEV (reference sequence). Trimming cost V 5 bases and J 5 bases, with 17 bases left between them. This CDR3 comprises 15 residues.

V gene TRBV4-1 combines with J gene TRBJ2-1, with TRBD2 matching over 8 bases. The CDR3 runs 14 residues. The germline V gene has CDR1 MGHRA and CDR2 YSYEKL. Losses at the gene ends were 2 bases for V and 8 bases for J; bases not matched to a gene: 5. Written as DNA, the CDR3 is TGCGCCAGCAGCCAAACGGGGGGGCCTGATGAGCAGTTCTTC. Translating it yields CASSQTGGPDEQFF.

The CDR3 loop reads CASSLEGRGDEKLFF. The CDR3 DNA reads as TGTGCCAGCAGCTTAGAGGGCAGGGGGGACGAAAAACTGTTTTTT. V gene TRBV7-9 combines with J gene TRBJ1-4, with 7 nucleotides matching TRBD1. With V trimmed by 1 base and J by 8 bases, 7 bases remained unmatched. Germline CDR1 reads SEHNR; CDR2 reads FQNEAQ (reference sequence). The CDR3 runs to 15 residues.

The chain couples TRBV12-2 to TRBJ1-5; the D segment call TRBD1 is taken from the table without a DNA check. TRBV12-2 is classified as a pseudogene. The CDR3 extends over 16 amino acids. The CDR3 bases are TGTGCAAGTCGCTCGAGGACAGTCCCTGGGGATCAGCCCCAGCATTTT. Translated, it gives CASRSRTVPGDQPQHF.

This clone occurred once. V is TRBV28 and J is TRBJ2-7, with 8 nucleotides matching TRBD2. Germline V lookup: CDR1 MDHEN, CDR2 SYDVKM. Trimming took 6 bases from V and 6 from J; bases not matched to a gene: 10. The length of the CDR3 is 14 residues. Here the CDR3 reads CASRGSGSRREQYF. CDR3 in DNA: TGTGCCAGCAGAGGAAGCGGGAGCCGGCGCGAGCAGTACTTC.

In its sample, this clone was seen once. This chain uses TRBV9 with TRBJ1-1, with unresolved D. The length of the CDR3 is 13 residues. Deletions cut 4 bases from V and 3 bases from J, with 10 bases between. From germline, CDR1 is SGDLS and CDR2 YYNGEE. DNA for the CDR3: TGTGCCAGCAGCCCTGACACTTACACTGAAGCTTTCTTT. Amino acids: CASSPDTYTEAFF.

The genes are TRBV6-1 and TRBJ1-1, with 9 nucleotides matching TRBD1. Germline CDR1 reads MNHNS; CDR2 reads SASEGT. Trimming removed 5 bases from V and 5 bases from J; junction bases left unmatched: 9. The CDR3 consists of 15 residues. CDR3 loop: CASSPITGGRTEAFF. CDR3 in DNA: TGTGCCAGCAGTCCTATCACAGGGGGCAGGACTGAAGCTTTCTTT.